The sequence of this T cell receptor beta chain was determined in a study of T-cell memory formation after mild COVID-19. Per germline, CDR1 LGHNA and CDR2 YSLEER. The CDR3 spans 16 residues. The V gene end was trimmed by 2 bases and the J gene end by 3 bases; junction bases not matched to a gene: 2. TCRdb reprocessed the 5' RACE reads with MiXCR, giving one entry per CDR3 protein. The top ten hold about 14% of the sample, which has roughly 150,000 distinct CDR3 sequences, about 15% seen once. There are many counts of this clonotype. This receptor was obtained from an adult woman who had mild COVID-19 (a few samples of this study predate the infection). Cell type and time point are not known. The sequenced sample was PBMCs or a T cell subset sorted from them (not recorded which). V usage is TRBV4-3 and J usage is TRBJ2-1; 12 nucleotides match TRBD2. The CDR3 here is CASSQQTSGSYNEQFF. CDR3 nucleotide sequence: TGCGCCAGCAGCCAACAGACTAGCGGGAGCTACAATGAGCAGTTCTTC.